Each of the 14 T cell receptor beta chains below was sequenced from the same sample in a study of T-cell memory formation after mild COVID-19 (dated by TCRdb to about 2021). To prepare the library, 5' RACE was applied. The reads were generated on an Illumina NovaSeq 6000. TCRdb itself trimmed the public reads at Q25 with fastp, ran MiXCR and retained productive beta chains. Identical CDR3 protein sequences are pooled into one entry, listed with their most common genes and DNA. The sample yields around 35,000 distinct CDR3 sequences; 7% to 8% were counted once. The top ten hold roughly 27% of the sample. The sequenced sample consisted of PBMCs or a T cell subset sorted from them (not recorded which). These receptors were taken from a man between 18 and 35 years old who had mild COVID-19 (a few samples of this study predate the infection). The sample titles of this study are shuffled in the database, so cell type and time point are left out; the donor was told from shared clones.

This clonotype was found a few times. The V gene is TRBV20-1, the J gene TRBJ2-2, with 10 bases matching TRBD1. J lost 10 bases, V lost 3 bases, and 11 bases had no gene match. This CDR3 has 15 residues. Germline V gene sequence: CDR1 DFQATT, CDR2 SNEGSKA (reference sequence). The CDR3 is CSARGAGQGSEELFF. Written as DNA, the CDR3 is TGCAGTGCTAGGGGGGCGGGACAGGGGAGTGAGGAGCTGTTTTTT.

The table lists this clonotype with many counts. The chain carries TRBV7-2 and TRBJ2-7, with D uncertain. CDR1 and CDR2 (germline): SGHTA, FQGNSA. CDR3 length: 15 residues. Trimming cost V 1 base and J 0 bases, with 10 bases left between them. CDR3 DNA sequence: TGTGCCAGCAGCTTAGTTGCGGTGGACTCCTACGAGCAGTACTTC. Its protein product is CASSLVAVDSYEQYF.

This clonotype was counted only a few times. The genes are TRBV20-1 and TRBJ1-1; the D gene is possibly TRBD1 (5 bases). Germline-derived CDR1 and CDR2 are DFQATT and SNEGSKA (reference sequence). The ends were cut back, 5 bases at V and 2 bases at J, with 21 bases in the middle. The CDR3 runs 16 residues. DNA of the CDR3: TGCAGTGCTCAATCGGCAGGGTCCCCTCGTAACACTGAAGCTTTCTTT. Its protein is CSAQSAGSPRNTEAFF.

The table lists this clonotype with many counts. The CDR3 nucleotides read TGCAGTGTTAGCGACCGAGAGACCCAGTACTTC. Encoded protein: CSVSDRETQYF. The chain couples TRBV20-1 to TRBJ2-5; a possible D gene is TRBD2 (5 bases). Germline V CDR1 and CDR2: DFQATT, SNEGSKA (reference sequence). This CDR3 has 11 residues. Trimming removed 7 bases at V and 4 bases at J, with 10 bases between.

This clonotype was observed at least ten times. The rearrangement joins TRBV6-6 to TRBJ1-3, with TRBD1 identical over 8 bases. The J segment lost 4 bases and the V segment lost 5 bases, leaving 4 bases of the junction unmatched. The germline CDR1 and CDR2 sequences are MNHNY and SVGAGI (reference sequence). CDR3 size: 14 residues. The CDR3 coding sequence is TGTGCCAGCAGTCAGGGGGCGGAAGGAAACACCATATATTTT. Translating it yields CASSQGAEGNTIYF.

This clonotype occurred many times. This chain uses TRBV12-3 or TRBV12-4 with TRBJ2-6; tentative D call: TRBD1 (5 bases). This CDR3 has 14 amino acids. Between the trimmed V and J ends, which lost 5 bases and 0 bases, there was a span of 5 bases. This CDR3 is CASSGHSGANVLTF. In nucleotides, the CDR3 is TGTGCCAGCAGTGGACACTCTGGGGCCAACGTCCTGACTTTC.

This clonotype was seen a handful of times. This chain links TRBV7-9 with TRBJ1-1; D ambiguous. The germline V gene encodes CDR1 SEHNR and CDR2 FQNEAQ (reference sequence). V dropped 5 bases and J dropped 7 bases, with 14 bases sitting between them. This CDR3 is built from 13 residues. CDR3 bases: TGTGCCAGCAGCCCACAATCGGACTGTGAAGCTTTCTTT. Translation gives CASSPQSDCEAFF.

This clonotype was seen many times. The rearrangement joins TRBV20-1 to TRBJ2-7, with a tentative D call TRBD1 (6 bases). The V and J ends lost 5 bases and 3 bases respectively, with 17 bases between them. The CDR3 loop spans 14 amino acids. The germline V gene has CDR1 DFQATT and CDR2 SNEGSKA (reference sequence). CDR3 protein: CSALSRQAIYEQYV. The CDR3 region has the DNA TGCAGTGCTTTGTCCCGACAGGCGATCTACGAGCAGTACGTC.

This clonotype was detected ten times or more. The V call is TRBV24-1, the J call TRBJ2-3, with TRBD2 as a possible D gene (5 bases). The germline V gene encodes CDR1 KGHDR and CDR2 SFDVKD. With 4 bases removed from V and 6 bases from J, the gap between germline ends came to 16 bases. This CDR3 is built from 15 residues. The CDR3 DNA is TGTGCCACCAGTGACGCGAGCGGACCCGCGGATACGCAGTATTTT. The encoded protein is CATSDASGPADTQYF.

The chain employs TRBV18 and TRBJ2-7; 7 bases are shared with TRBD1. The CDR3 consists of 12 residues. The V gene's germline CDR1 is KGHSH and CDR2 LQKENI. After removal of 3 bases from V and 5 bases from J, the junction contained 1 base not matched to a gene. DNA of the CDR3: TGTGCCAGCTCACCCCAGGGGGACGAGCAGTACTTC. It is translated as CASSPQGDEQYF.

This clonotype was seen at least ten times. The chain is built from TRBV7-3 and TRBJ2-6; D unresolved. The CDR3 covers 14 residues. The germline V gene encodes CDR1 SGHTA and CDR2 FQGTGA. V lost 5 bases and J lost 0, with 5 bases in between. The CDR3 coding sequence is TGTGCCAGCAGCCTTTCCTCTGGGGCCAACGTCCTGACTTTC. This encodes CASSLSSGANVLTF.

The J gene is TRBJ2-1, the V gene TRBV11-3; D call uncertain. V lost 3 bases, J lost 0 bases, and 9 bases lay in between. Germline values: CDR1 SGHNT, CDR2 YENEEA. The CDR3 loop spans 15 amino acids. The CDR3 sequence is CASSFTSSSYNEQFF. The CDR3 DNA reads as TGTGCCAGCAGCTTCACCTCGAGCTCCTACAATGAGCAGTTCTTC.

The chain has TRBV4-2 and TRBJ1-2; D is unresolved. Germline V gene data show CDR1 as LGHNA and CDR2 as YNFKEQ. This CDR3 comprises 14 residues. The V end lost 1 base, the J end lost 5 bases, and 11 bases lay between the germline ends. CDR3 coding DNA: TGTGCCAGCAGCCAAGGGCCGCTTGGGTATGGCTACACCTTC. It codes for CASSQGPLGYGYTF.

There are many counts of this clonotype. V usage is TRBV19 and J usage is TRBJ2-5; D possibly corresponds to TRBD2 (6 bases). CDR1 is LNHDA and CDR2 is SQIVND in the germline V gene (reference sequence). V gave up 8 bases and J gave up 5 bases, with 9 bases separating them. The CDR3 runs to 11 residues. The CDR3 sequence is CASRRGETQYF. Here the CDR3 DNA reads TGTGCCAGTCGGAGGGGCGAGACCCAGTACTTC.